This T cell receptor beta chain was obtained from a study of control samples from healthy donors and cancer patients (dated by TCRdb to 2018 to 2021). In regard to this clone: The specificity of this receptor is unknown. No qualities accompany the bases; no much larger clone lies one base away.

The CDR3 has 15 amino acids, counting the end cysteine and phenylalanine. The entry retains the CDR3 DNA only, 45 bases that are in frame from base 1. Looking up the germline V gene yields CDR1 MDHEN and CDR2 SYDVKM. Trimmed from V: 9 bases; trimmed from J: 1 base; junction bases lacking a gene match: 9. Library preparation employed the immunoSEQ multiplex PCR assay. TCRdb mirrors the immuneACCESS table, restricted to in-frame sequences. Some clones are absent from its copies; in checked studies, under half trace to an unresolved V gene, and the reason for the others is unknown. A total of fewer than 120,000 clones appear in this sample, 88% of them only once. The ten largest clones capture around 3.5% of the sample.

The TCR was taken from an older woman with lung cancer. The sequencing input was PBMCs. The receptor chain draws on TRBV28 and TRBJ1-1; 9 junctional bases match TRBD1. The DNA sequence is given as TGTGCCAGTATTACAGGGGGCAGTGGGAACACTGAAGCTTTCTTT. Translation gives CASITGGSGNTEAFF.